This T cell receptor beta chain is drawn from a study of blood T cell repertoires in COVID-19. V lost 1 base to trimming and J lost 0 bases; unmatched junction nucleotides: 2. CDR1 and CDR2 from the germline V gene are LGHNA and YSLEER. This CDR3 comprises 16 residues. TCRdb's table, derived via immunoSEQ multiplex PCR, lists solely in-frame clones and lacks some. Among tens of thousands of clones listed, about 90% were seen once. The sequencing input was peripheral blood. This sequence was found in a man aged 45 to 65 with active or convalescent COVID-19. The rearrangement links TRBV4-3 to TRBJ1-1, with 10 positions matching TRBD1. The CDR3: CASSQGDRGLNTEAFF. In DNA, the CDR3 is TGCGCCAGCAGCCAAGGGGACAGGGGATTGAACACTGAAGCTTTCTTT.